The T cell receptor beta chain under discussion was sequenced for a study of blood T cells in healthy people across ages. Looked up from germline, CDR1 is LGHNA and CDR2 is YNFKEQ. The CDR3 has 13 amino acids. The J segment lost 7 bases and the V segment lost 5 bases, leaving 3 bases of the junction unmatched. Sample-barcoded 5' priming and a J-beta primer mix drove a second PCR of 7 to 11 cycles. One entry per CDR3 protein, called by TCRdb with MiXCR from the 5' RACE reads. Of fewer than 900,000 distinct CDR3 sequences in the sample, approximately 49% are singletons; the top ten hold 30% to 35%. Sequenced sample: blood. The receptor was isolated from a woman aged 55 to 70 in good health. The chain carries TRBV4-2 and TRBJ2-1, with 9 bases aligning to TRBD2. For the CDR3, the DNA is TGTGCCAGCAGCGGGACTAGCCGGAATGAGCAGTTCTTC. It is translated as CASSGTSRNEQFF.